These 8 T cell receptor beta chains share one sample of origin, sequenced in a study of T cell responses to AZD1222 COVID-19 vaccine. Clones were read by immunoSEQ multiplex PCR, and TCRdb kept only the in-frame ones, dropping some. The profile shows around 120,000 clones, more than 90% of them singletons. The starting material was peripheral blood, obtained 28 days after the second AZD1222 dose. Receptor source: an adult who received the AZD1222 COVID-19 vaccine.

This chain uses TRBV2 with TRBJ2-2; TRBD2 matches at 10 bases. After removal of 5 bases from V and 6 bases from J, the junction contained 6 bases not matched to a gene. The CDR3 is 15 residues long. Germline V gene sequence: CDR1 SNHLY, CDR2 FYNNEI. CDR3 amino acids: CASSLSGGAPGELFF. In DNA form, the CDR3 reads TGTGCCAGCAGTCTAAGCGGGGGGGCCCCCGGGGAGCTGTTTTTT. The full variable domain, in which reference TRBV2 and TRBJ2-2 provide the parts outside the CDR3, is EPEVTQTPSHQVTQMGQEVILRCVPISNHLYFYWYRQILGQKVEFLVSFYNNEISEKSEIFDDQFSVERPDGSNFTLKIRSTKLEDSAMYFCASSLSGGAPGELFFGEGSRLTVL.

CDR3 nucleotide sequence: TGTGCCAGCAGCTTAAACGGCTTCTATGGCTACACCTTC. It translates to CASSLNGFYGYTF. The rearrangement links TRBV7-3 to TRBJ1-2; no clear D gene. Trimming pared 1 base from V and 4 bases from J, leaving 7 bases between. This CDR3 spans 13 amino acids. Germline V gene data show CDR1 as SGHTA and CDR2 as FQGTGA.

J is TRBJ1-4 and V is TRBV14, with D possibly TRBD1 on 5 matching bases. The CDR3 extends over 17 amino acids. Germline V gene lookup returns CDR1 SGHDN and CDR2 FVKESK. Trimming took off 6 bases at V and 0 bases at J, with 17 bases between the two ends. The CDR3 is CASSPRAGPATNEKLFF. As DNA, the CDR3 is TGTGCCAGCAGTCCACGGGCAGGGCCAGCAACTAATGAAAAACTGTTTTTT.

CDR3 sequence reads: CASSWEGTASGDTQYF. The CDR3 bases are TGTGCCAGTAGTTGGGAAGGGACGGCAAGTGGAGATACGCAGTATTTT. The rearrangement joins TRBV19 to TRBJ2-3; D is tentatively TRBD1 or TRBD2 (5 bases each). Between the trimmed V and J ends, which lost 5 bases and 5 bases, there was a span of 20 bases. CDR1 is LNHDA, CDR2 SQIVND, per germline (reference sequence). The CDR3 totals 16 residues.

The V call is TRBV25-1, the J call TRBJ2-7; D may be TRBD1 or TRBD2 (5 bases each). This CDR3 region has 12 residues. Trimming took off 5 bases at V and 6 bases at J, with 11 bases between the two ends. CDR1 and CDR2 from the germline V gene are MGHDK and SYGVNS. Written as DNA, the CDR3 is TGTGCCAGCAGTCAGGGACCTCGCGAGCAGTACTTC. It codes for CASSQGPREQYF.

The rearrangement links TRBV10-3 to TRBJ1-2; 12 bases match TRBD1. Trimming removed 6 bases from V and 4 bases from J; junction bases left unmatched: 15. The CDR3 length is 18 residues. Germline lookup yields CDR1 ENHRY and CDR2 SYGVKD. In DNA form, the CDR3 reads TGTGCCATCAGCCCCCCGGGGACAGGGGGCGGGGATGGCTATGGCTACACCTTC. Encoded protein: CAISPPGTGGGDGYGYTF.

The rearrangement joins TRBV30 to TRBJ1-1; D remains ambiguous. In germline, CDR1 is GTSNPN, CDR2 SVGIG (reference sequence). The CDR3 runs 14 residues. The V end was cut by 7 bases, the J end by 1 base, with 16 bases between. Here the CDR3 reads CASSSRGRNTEAFF. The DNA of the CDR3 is TGTGCCTCCTCGTCGCGGGGAAGGAACACTGAAGCTTTCTTT.

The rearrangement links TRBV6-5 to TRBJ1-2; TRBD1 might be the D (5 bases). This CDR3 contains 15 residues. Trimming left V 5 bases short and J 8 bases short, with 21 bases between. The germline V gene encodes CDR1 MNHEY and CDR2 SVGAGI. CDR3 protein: CASSRTQTAIAGYTF. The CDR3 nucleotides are TGTGCCAGCAGTCGAACGCAGACAGCCATAGCGGGCTACACCTTC.